One and the same sample provided the 16 T cell receptor beta chains below, sequenced in a study of blood T cell repertoires in COVID-19. The assay was immunoSEQ multiplex PCR, and TCRdb's table has in-frame clones only and misses some. The sample lists fewer than 90,000 clones, roughly 86% occurring once. The sequenced sample consisted of peripheral blood. These receptors came from a man over 45 with active or convalescent COVID-19.

The chain employs TRBV6-1 and TRBJ2-3, with D perhaps TRBD2 (5 bases). Deletions cut 0 bases from V and 9 bases from J, with 10 bases between. Germline V gene lookup returns CDR1 MNHNS and CDR2 SASEGT. This CDR3 is built from 13 residues. CDR3 region: CASSEAFGGTQYF. In DNA form, the CDR3 reads TGTGCCAGCAGTGAAGCGTTCGGAGGCACGCAGTATTTT.

In this sample, this clone turned up once. CDR3: CASSFRGHYGYTF. CDR3 bases: TGTGCCAGCAGTTTCAGGGGTCACTATGGCTACACCTTC. The rearrangement links TRBV6-5 to TRBJ1-2, with D possibly matching TRBD1 (6 bases). This CDR3 has 13 residues. The ends were cut back, 4 bases at V and 3 bases at J, with 9 bases in the middle. In germline, CDR1 is MNHEY, CDR2 SVGAGI.

The chain recombines TRBV6-5 with TRBJ2-7; tentatively, D is TRBD1 (5 bases). The V end was cut by 6 bases, the J end by 6 bases, with 15 bases between. The CDR3 spans 13 residues. In germline, CDR1 is MNHEY, CDR2 SVGAGI. The CDR3 nucleotides read TGTGCCAGCAGCGCCCGGCCCGACAGCGAGCAGTACTTC. Amino acid sequence: CASSARPDSEQYF.

The rearrangement joins TRBV7-2 to TRBJ2-5, with a weak D call TRBD2 (6 bases). This CDR3 comprises 14 residues. V was cut by 6 bases and J by 5 bases, with 16 bases left in between. Germline values: CDR1 SGHTA, CDR2 FQGNSA. Written as DNA, the CDR3 is TGTGCCAGCAGTTCCGGGACTCAGAGGGAGACCCAGTACTTC. Its translation is CASSSGTQRETQYF.

The J gene is TRBJ2-3, the V gene TRBV7-9; D might be TRBD1 (5 bases). The CDR3 has 15 amino acids. Germline CDR1 is SEHNR and CDR2 is FQNEAQ (reference sequence). V lost 2 bases and J 3 bases, leaving 12 bases between the germline ends. The CDR3 reads CASSLQQEGTDTQYF. The CDR3 nucleotides are TGTGCCAGCAGCTTACAACAGGAAGGGACAGATACGCAGTATTTT.

This chain uses TRBV28 with TRBJ1-2; the D gene is possibly TRBD1 (5 bases). Looked up from germline, CDR1 is MDHEN and CDR2 is SYDVKM. The V and J ends lost 3 bases and 1 base respectively, with 12 bases between them. This CDR3 comprises 15 residues. CDR3 coding DNA: TGTGCCAGCAGTTTGGGGGGGGGTTATAACTATGGCTACACCTTC. Its translation is CASSLGGGYNYGYTF.

The chain uses TRBV6-1 and TRBJ1-1, with a possible D match to TRBD1 (5 bases). Trimming pared 2 bases from V and 1 base from J, leaving 8 bases between. This CDR3 is built from 14 residues. The V gene's germline CDR1 is MNHNS and CDR2 SASEGT. The CDR3 spells CASSELGQNTEAFF. The CDR3 coding sequence is TGTGCCAGCAGTGAATTGGGGCAGAACACTGAAGCTTTCTTT.

The chain uses TRBV19 and TRBJ1-2; 11 bases line up with TRBD1. CDR1 LNHDA and CDR2 SQIVND come from the germline V gene (reference sequence). The CDR3 contains 14 residues. The ends lost 7 bases at V and 2 bases at J; junction bases unmatched: 3. CDR3 loop: CASTRTGGNYGYTF. In DNA form, the CDR3 reads TGTGCCAGTACCCGGACAGGGGGCAACTATGGCTACACCTTC. Complete variable domain (other parts from reference TRBV19 and TRBJ1-2): DGGITQSPKYLFRKEGQNVTLSCEQNLNHDAMYWYRQDPGQGLRLIYYSQIVNDFQKGDIAEGYSVSREKKESFPLTVTSAQKNPTAFYLCASTRTGGNYGYTFGSGTRLTVV.

This chain joins TRBV7-8 and TRBJ2-5; TRBD1 is a possible D gene (6 bases). The V end was cut by 4 bases, the J end by 5 bases, with 14 bases between. Germline loops: CDR1 SGHVS, CDR2 FQNEAQ. The CDR3 extends over 14 amino acids. Here the CDR3 DNA reads TGTGCCAGCAGCTCCCAACAGGGTACGGAGACCCAGTACTTC. It specifies CASSSQQGTETQYF.

The chain has TRBV10-3 and TRBJ2-5, with TRBD1 matching over 9 bases. The CDR3 totals 16 residues. V gave up 0 bases and J gave up 1 base; unmatched junction bases: 3. The germline gives CDR1 ENHRY, CDR2 SYGVKD. The CDR3 bases are TGTGCCATCAGTGAGTCGGACAGGGGATTCCAAGAGACCCAGTACTTC. Its translation: CAISESDRGFQETQYF.

The chain uses TRBV12-3 or TRBV12-4 and TRBJ2-1, with D perhaps matching TRBD1 (6 bases). Trimming shortened V by 2 bases and J by 10 bases, and 12 bases separated the two germline ends. CDR3 length equals 13 residues. CDR3 amino acids: CASSLNFRGEQFF. The CDR3 nucleotides read TGTGCCAGCAGTTTAAACTTTAGGGGGGAGCAGTTCTTC.

The CDR3 DNA follows: TGTGCCACCAGCAGTGGGGGACAGGGGACCTCCTACGAGCAGTACGTC. It encodes CATSSGGQGTSYEQYV. This rearrangement joins TRBV15 to TRBJ2-7; 10 bases are a match to TRBD1. This CDR3 has 16 amino acids. Germline V gene lookup returns CDR1 LNHNV and CDR2 YYDKDF (reference sequence). The J segment lost 0 bases and the V segment lost 3 bases, leaving 5 bases of the junction unmatched.

The V gene is TRBV5-6, the J gene TRBJ2-2; TRBD2 might be the D (6 bases). Germline V lookup: CDR1 SGHDT, CDR2 YYEEEE. The ends were cut back, 2 bases at V and 4 bases at J, with 9 bases in the middle. This CDR3 has 14 residues. The CDR3, as DNA: TGTGCCAGCAGCTTTGGGGGGAGCACCGGGGAGCTGTTTTTT. Translated: CASSFGGSTGELFF.

In its sample, this clone was seen once. This chain links TRBV19 with TRBJ2-5, with 9 bases aligning to TRBD1. J lost 4 bases, V lost 7 bases, and 10 bases had no gene match. The CDR3 has 15 residues. The germline CDR1 and CDR2 sequences are LNHDA and SQIVND (reference sequence). CDR3 amino acids: CASTPGQGTGETQYF. CDR3 bases: TGTGCCAGTACCCCCGGACAGGGGACGGGAGAGACCCAGTACTTC.

This chain joins TRBV28 and TRBJ1-1, with D possibly being TRBD1 (6 bases). The CDR3 is 16 residues long. The V and J ends lost 6 bases and 2 bases respectively, with 19 bases between them. The germline gives CDR1 MDHEN, CDR2 SYDVKM. CDR3 DNA sequence: TGTGCCAGCAGCCTCCCGTCCGGGACACCCAACACTGAAGCTTTCTTT. It codes for CASSLPSGTPNTEAFF.

The chain uses TRBV27 and TRBJ1-1; a weak D match, TRBD1 (5 bases). CDR1 MNHEY and CDR2 SMNVEV come from the germline V gene (reference sequence). The V and J ends lost 3 bases and 1 base respectively, with 9 bases between them. The CDR3 runs to 14 residues. CDR3 nucleotides: TGTGCCAGCAGTTTTCAGGGAGGGAACACTGAAGCTTTCTTT. This gives the protein CASSFQGGNTEAFF.